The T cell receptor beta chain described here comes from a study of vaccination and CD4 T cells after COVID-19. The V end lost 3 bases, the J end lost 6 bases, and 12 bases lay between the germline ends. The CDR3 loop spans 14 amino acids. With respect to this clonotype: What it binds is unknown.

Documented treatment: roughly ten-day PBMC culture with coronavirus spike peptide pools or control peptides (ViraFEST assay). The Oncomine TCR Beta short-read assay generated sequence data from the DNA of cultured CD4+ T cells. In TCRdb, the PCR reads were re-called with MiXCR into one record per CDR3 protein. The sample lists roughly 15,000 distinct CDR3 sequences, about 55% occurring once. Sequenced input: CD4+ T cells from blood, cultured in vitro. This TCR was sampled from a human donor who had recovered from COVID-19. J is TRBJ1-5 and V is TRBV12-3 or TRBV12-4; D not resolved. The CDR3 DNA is TGTGCCAGCAGTTTCACGGGTGGAGCTCAGCCCCAGCATTTT. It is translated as CASSFTGGAQPQHF.